The 7 T cell receptor beta chains given below trace back to one sample, sequenced in a study of blood T cell repertoires in COVID-19. Sequencing was performed with immunoSEQ multiplex PCR; in TCRdb, only in-frame clones are kept and a portion is missing. The sample contains a few hundred thousand clones, about 90% of which appear only once. Material for sequencing was peripheral blood. The receptors were sampled from a man younger than 35 with COVID-19, enrolled during active disease.

The rearrangement joins TRBV6-5 to TRBJ2-7; D might be TRBD2 (5 bases). V lost 6 bases, J lost 0 bases, and 15 bases lay in between. CDR1 is MNHEY, CDR2 SVGAGI, per germline. The CDR3 is 15 residues long. The CDR3 nucleotides are TGTGCCAGCAGCCCAGGACTGAGATTCTCCTACGAGCAGTACTTC. It codes for CASSPGLRFSYEQYF.

The rearrangement links TRBV27 to TRBJ1-5, with TRBD1 as a possible D gene (6 bases). The V end was cut by 7 bases, the J end by 2 bases, with 18 bases between. The CDR3 spans 16 residues. Germline V gene lookup returns CDR1 MNHEY and CDR2 SMNVEV (reference sequence). The DNA of the CDR3 is TGTGCCAGCACCCTAAAGGGGGGGGTTGGCAATCAGCCCCAGCATTTT. This sequence encodes CASTLKGGVGNQPQHF.

The chain links TRBV7-9 to TRBJ1-1; 8 positions match TRBD1. The V and J ends lost 5 bases and 7 bases, in that order; junction bases with no gene match: 3. The CDR3 covers 12 residues. Germline CDR1 and CDR2: SEHNR and FQNEAQ (reference sequence). CDR3 loop: CASSPGQGEAFF. CDR3 coding DNA: TGTGCCAGCAGCCCCGGACAGGGTGAAGCTTTCTTT.

The rearrangement uses TRBV2 and TRBJ2-7; tentative D call: TRBD1 (6 bases). V was trimmed by 6 bases and J by 6 bases, leaving 15 bases between them. Germline V gene data show CDR1 as SNHLY and CDR2 as FYNNEI. The CDR3 runs to 13 residues. CDR3 in DNA: TGTGCCAGCAGCCTCACAGGGCCCGGCGAGCAGTACTTC. It encodes CASSLTGPGEQYF.

The chain employs TRBV25-1 and TRBJ1-4, with a tentative D call TRBD1 (5 bases). Deletions cut 6 bases from V and 8 bases from J, with 13 bases between. Germline V gene lookup returns CDR1 MGHDK and CDR2 SYGVNS. CDR3 length equals 13 residues. The CDR3 is CASSRGAEEKLFF. CDR3 DNA: TGTGCCAGCAGCCGCGGGGCCGAGGAAAAACTGTTTTTT. Complete variable domain (other parts from reference TRBV25-1 and TRBJ1-4): EADIYQTPRYLVIGTGKKITLECSQTMGHDKMYWYQQDPGMELHLIHYSYGVNSTEKGDLSSESTVSRIRTEHFPLTLESARPSHTSQYLCASSRGAEEKLFFGSGTQLSVL.

The CDR3 region has the DNA TGTGCCAGCAGCCTGCCGGTCATGAACACTGAAGCTTTCTTT. This sequence encodes CASSLPVMNTEAFF. This rearrangement joins TRBV11-2 to TRBJ1-1, with D uncertain. This CDR3 region has 14 residues. The germline CDR1 and CDR2 sequences are SGHAT and FQNNGV. V was pared by 5 bases and J by 0 bases, with 10 bases between.

The rearrangement joins TRBV9 to TRBJ2-2; 11 bases fit TRBD1. CDR3 size: 15 residues. Per germline, CDR1 SGDLS and CDR2 YYNGEE. The junction had 3 bases not matched to a gene; V was cut back by 4 bases and J by 4 bases. The CDR3: CASSTGQGGTGELFF. The CDR3, as DNA: TGTGCCAGCAGCACGGGACAGGGGGGCACCGGGGAGCTGTTTTTT. Full variable domain (remainder filled in from reference TRBV9 and TRBJ2-2): DSGVTQTPKHLITATGQRVTLRCSPRSGDLSVYWYQQSLDQGLQFLIQYYNGEERAKGNILERFSAQQFPDLHSELNLSSLELGDSALYFCASSTGQGGTGELFFGEGSRLTVL.